The following is a T cell receptor (beta chain) sequence with its context. The CDR3 sequence is 14 residues long. Trimming cost V 0 bases and J 6 bases, with 11 bases left between them. Germline CDR1 MNHNY, CDR2 SVGAGI (reference sequence). This specimen comes from a study of blood T cell repertoires in COVID-19. Across the study: Both acute and convalescent COVID-19 samples were obtained from the United States, Italy and Spain.

Sequenced by immunoSEQ multiplex PCR; TCRdb stores in-frame clones only, minus some. Here the sample spans about 400,000 clones, approximately 90% being singletons. Input material: PBMCs or T cells enriched from blood (not recorded which). This clonotype was sampled from a woman aged 50 to 65 who had recovered from COVID-19. The J gene is TRBJ1-1, the V gene TRBV6-6; D remains ambiguous. This chain's CDR3 is CASSYSIYEAEAFF. In nucleotides, the CDR3 is TGTGCCAGCAGTTACTCGATTTACGAGGCTGAAGCTTTCTTT.